These 18 T cell receptor beta chains were sequenced from one sample in a study of T cells in Graves' hyperthyroidism and ophthalmopathy. Researchers amplified the TCR beta CDR3 regions from RNA transcripts. First-round RT-PCR with HTBI primers amplified the TCR CDR3 region. TCRdb called the multiplex PCR reads again in MiXCR, with one record for every CDR3 protein. The sample shows roughly 420,000 distinct CDR3 sequences, 15% to 18% of them seen only once. The sequencing input was blood. Receptors originate from a woman aged 18-29 years with Graves' hyperthyroidism.

This clonotype was counted many times. V is TRBV9 and J is TRBJ1-4; 9 bases agree with TRBD1. The CDR3 extends over 15 amino acids. Germline V gives CDR1 SGDLS, CDR2 YYNGEE. With 4 bases clipped from V and 10 bases from J, the junction kept 11 bases outside the gene matches. Here the CDR3 reads CASSKAGTGLGKLFF. CDR3 DNA: TGTGCCAGCAGCAAAGCCGGGACAGGGTTGGGAAAACTGTTTTTT.

This sequence joins TRBV15 and TRBJ1-2, with 9 nucleotides matching TRBD1. With V trimmed by 1 base and J by 3 bases, 6 bases remained unmatched. The CDR3 length is 16 residues. CDR1 LNHNV and CDR2 YYDKDF come from the germline V gene (reference sequence). CDR3 bases: TGTGCCACCAGCAGAGGACCGGGACAGGGTCACTATGGCTACACCTTC. This gives the protein CATSRGPGQGHYGYTF. Filled out from reference TRBV15 and TRBJ1-2, the complete variable domain reads DAMVIQNPRYQVTQFGKPVTLSCSQTLNHNVMYWYQQKSSQAPKLLFHYYDKDFNNEADTPDNFQSRRPNTSFCFLDIRSPGLGDTAMYLCATSRGPGQGHYGYTFGSGTRLTVV.

This clonotype was recorded many times. This sequence joins TRBV28 and TRBJ1-2; tentative D call: TRBD1 (5 bases). This CDR3 comprises 13 residues. Trimming left V 6 bases short and J 8 bases short, with 16 bases between. Germline V gene lookup returns CDR1 MDHEN and CDR2 SYDVKM. CDR3 sequence (DNA): TGTGCCAGCAGAAAGACAGTTCTGCGCGGCTACACCTTC. Translation gives CASRKTVLRGYTF.

This clonotype showed up just a few times. The chain links TRBV15 to TRBJ2-5, with D possibly matching TRBD2 (6 bases). CDR1 is LNHNV, CDR2 YYDKDF, per germline (reference sequence). V was cut by 4 bases and J by 1 base, with 10 bases left in between. The CDR3 length is 14 residues. This chain's CDR3 is CATSNSGSQETQYF. CDR3 DNA sequence: TGTGCCACCAGCAATTCCGGGAGCCAAGAGACCCAGTACTTC.

This clonotype was detected ten times or more. This chain uses TRBV7-8 with TRBJ1-1, with unresolved D. Per germline, CDR1 SGHVS and CDR2 FQNEAQ. The CDR3 has 16 residues. Deletions cut 2 bases from V and 0 bases from J, with 13 bases between. Here the CDR3 DNA reads TGTGCCAGCAGCTTAACCGAGGCAGCGATGAACACTGAAGCTTTCTTT. It translates to CASSLTEAAMNTEAFF.

This clonotype showed up many times. V and J are TRBV6-1 and TRBJ2-3, with 9 bases fitting TRBD2. The CDR3 extends over 17 amino acids. CDR1 is MNHNS, CDR2 SASEGT, per germline. J lost 2 bases, V lost 2 bases, and 8 bases had no gene match. The CDR3 region is CASSEMVTSGDTDTQYF. CDR3 nucleotide sequence: TGTGCCAGCAGTGAAATGGTGACTAGCGGTGACACAGATACGCAGTATTTT.

A note on this clonotype: A much larger clone differs by one base, so this may be a read error. The chain recombines TRBV29-1 with TRBJ2-7; maybe TRBD2 (6 bases). This CDR3 spans 12 amino acids. Germline CDR1 is SQVTM and CDR2 is ANQGSEA. CDR3 DNA sequence: TGCAGCGTTGCCGGGACTGCCTACGGGCAGTACTTC. It translates to CSVAGTAYGQYF.

The chain has TRBV7-8 and TRBJ1-2, with D possibly being TRBD1 (5 bases). The CDR3 spans 16 residues. Per the germline V gene, CDR1 is SGHVS and CDR2 is FQNEAQ. The V and J ends lost 5 bases and 5 bases respectively, with 21 bases between them. The CDR3 region is CASSPRGTPVAYGYTF. The CDR3 DNA sequence: TGTGCCAGCAGCCCTAGAGGGACCCCGGTGGCATATGGCTACACCTTC.

This sequence joins TRBV6-1 and TRBJ2-6; D gene unclear. Trimming left V 6 bases short and J 2 bases short, with 14 bases between. Germline assignment: CDR1 MNHNS and CDR2 SASEGT. CDR3 length equals 16 residues. Here the CDR3 DNA reads TGTGCCAGCAGGGCGGAGTTAGGCACTGGGGCCAACGTCCTGACTTTC. The encoded protein is CASRAELGTGANVLTF.

This clonotype has ten or more counts. V usage is TRBV7-8 and J usage is TRBJ2-5; D gene unclear. Trimming left V 0 bases short and J 1 base short, with 9 bases between. The CDR3 is 15 residues long. Germline CDR1 reads SGHVS; CDR2 reads FQNEAQ. The CDR3, as DNA: TGTGCCAGCAGCTTAGCGCTTGGCCGCCAAGAGACCCAGTACTTC. Translation gives CASSLALGRQETQYF.

This clonotype was recorded many times. The CDR3 loop is CSVWSQESTDTQYF. The CDR3 DNA reads TGCAGCGTTTGGAGTCAGGAGAGCACAGATACGCAGTATTTT. The chain carries TRBV29-1 and TRBJ2-3, with D uncertain. V was cut by 5 bases and J by 0 bases, with 12 bases left in between. CDR1 and CDR2 from the germline V gene are SQVTM and ANQGSEA. The CDR3 length is 14 residues.

The chain combines TRBV7-3 with TRBJ2-2; 11 bases match TRBD2. Germline V CDR1 and CDR2: SGHTA, FQGTGA. The CDR3 has 16 amino acids. The ends lost 4 bases at V and 3 bases at J; junction bases unmatched: 4. CDR3 region: CASSSLLAGDTGELFF. The CDR3 DNA is TGTGCCAGCAGCTCCCTACTAGCGGGAGACACCGGGGAGCTGTTTTTT.

This chain links TRBV9 with TRBJ1-2; D may be TRBD1 (5 bases). CDR3 length equals 12 residues. CDR1 and CDR2 from the germline V gene are SGDLS and YYNGEE. Trimming removed 4 bases from V and 6 bases from J, with 10 bases in between. The CDR3 nucleotides are TGTGCCAGCAGCTCAGCAGGGAATGGCTACACCTTC. Amino acid sequence: CASSSAGNGYTF.

This clonotype was seen only once. DNA of the CDR3: TGCGCCAGCAGCTTAAGTAGTCAGGGAGGCACTGAAGCTTTCTTT. Residues: CASSLSSQGGTEAFF. The rearrangement uses TRBV5-1 and TRBJ1-1; TRBD1 might be the D (5 bases). The CDR3 is 15 residues long. Trimming removed 2 bases from V and 4 bases from J, with 15 bases in between. CDR1 and CDR2 (germline): SGHRS, YFSETQ.

This clonotype has at least ten counts. V is TRBV5-5 and J is TRBJ2-2, with D possibly called TRBD1 or TRBD2 (5 bases each). Germline V CDR1 and CDR2: SGHKS, YYEKEE (reference sequence). Trimming removed 4 bases at V and 4 bases at J, with 23 bases between. The CDR3 length is 18 residues. The CDR3 here is CASSGATGTRSATGELFF. The DNA of the CDR3 is TGTGCCAGCAGCGGGGCAACCGGGACCCGAAGCGCCACCGGGGAGCTGTTTTTT. Variable domain in full (rest from reference TRBV5-5 and TRBJ2-2): DAGVTQSPTHLIKTRGQQVTLRCSPISGHKSVSWYQQVLGQGPQFIFQYYEKEERGRGNFPDRFSARQFPNYSSELNVNALLLGDSALYLCASSGATGTRSATGELFFGEGSRLTVL.

This clonotype was recorded only once. V and J are TRBV5-8 and TRBJ2-6; 11 positions match TRBD2. CDR1 SGHTS and CDR2 YDEGEE come from the germline V gene. Losses at the gene ends were 4 bases for V and 2 bases for J; bases not matched to a gene: 8. CDR3 length: 18 residues. The CDR3 nucleotides are TGTGCCAGCAGCCCGTTAGCGGGAGGGCTTCCTGGGGCCAACGTCCTGACTTTC. It is translated as CASSPLAGGLPGANVLTF.

This clonotype has a count of ten or more. The chain carries TRBV11-2 and TRBJ2-5, with 12 nucleotides matching TRBD2. Per germline, CDR1 SGHAT and CDR2 FQNNGV. V lost 3 bases, J lost 5 bases, and 4 bases stayed unmatched. The CDR3 is 15 residues long. CDR3 in DNA: TGTGCCAGCAGCTTTCCAGGACTAGCGGGGGAGACCCAGTACTTC. This translates into CASSFPGLAGETQYF.

V gene TRBV5-1 combines with J gene TRBJ2-4; 7 nucleotides align to TRBD1. The CDR3 sequence is 17 residues long. V was pared by 3 bases and J by 0 bases, with 9 bases of the junction left unmatched. Per germline, CDR1 SGHRS and CDR2 YFSETQ. The CDR3 sequence is CASSSDRAAIAKNIQYF. The CDR3 DNA is TGCGCCAGCAGCTCAGACAGGGCGGCCATAGCCAAAAACATTCAGTACTTC.